This T cell receptor (beta chain) was retrieved from a study of liver allograft versus peripheral blood T cells. Across the study: Recipients' peripheral blood T cell receptor repertoires were compared with those in transplanted livers. Study results and limitations: There were reportedly differences between T cell receptor repertoires inside liver allografts and those in peripheral blood.

Trimming shortened V by 1 base and J by 6 bases, and 9 bases separated the two germline ends. This CDR3 is built from 13 residues. Details on this clonotype: What it binds is unknown.

TCRdb ran MiXCR on the reads and lists one entry per CDR3 protein. The data hold about 8,400 distinct CDR3 sequences, with under 20% observed a single time. The chain links TRBV12-3 or TRBV12-4 to TRBJ1-2; D remains unclear. The TCR originated in a human patient who had a liver transplant. Some T cells may be provided by the graft donor. The CDR3 DNA follows: TGTGCCAGCAGTTTAGGGGTCTTGAATGGCTACACCTTC. Translating gives CASSLGVLNGYTF.